This T cell receptor (beta chain) emerged from a study of blood T cell repertoires in COVID-19. Turning to the study itself: Either two negative PCRs, clearance, or symptom resolution qualified Cohort 3 donors as recovered. Italy, Spain and the United States were the sources of the convalescent and acute COVID-19 samples. Nucleic acid was either cDNA or gDNA, and it came from T cells, B-cell-depleted T cells, or PBMCs.

The CDR3 spans 13 residues. Per the germline V gene, CDR1 is SGHDT and CDR2 is YYEEEE. The V gene end was trimmed by 4 bases and the J gene end by 4 bases; junction bases not matched to a gene: 3. Some clones are missing from TCRdb's copy, which holds only in-frame ones; the method was immunoSEQ multiplex PCR. Among 200,000 to 250,000 clones listed, 80% to 90% were seen once. The source of this sequence is a woman aged 45-60 years in a cohort exposed to, infected with or recovered from COVID-19 (not recorded which). Sequenced sample: PBMCs or T cells enriched from blood (not recorded which). The chain carries TRBV5-6 and TRBJ2-7; 9 nucleotides match TRBD1. The CDR3 reads CASSKGTGYEQYF. DNA for the CDR3: TGTGCCAGCAGCAAAGGGACAGGGTACGAGCAGTACTTC.